This entry lists 16 T cell receptor beta chains sequenced from one sample in a study of T-cell memory formation after mild COVID-19. TCRdb re-derived calls from the 5' RACE reads in MiXCR, one entry per CDR3 protein. Of 470,000 or so distinct CDR3 sequences detected, over 15% appear once; the ten largest clones hold 7.5% to 9.5%. The sample was PBMCs or a T cell subset sorted from them (not recorded which). These receptors came from an adult woman who had mild COVID-19 (a few samples of this study predate the infection). Cell type and time point are not known.

This clonotype has more than one count but fewer than ten. The J gene is TRBJ2-3, the V gene TRBV7-9; D could derive from TRBD1 or TRBD2 (5 bases each). V was trimmed by 1 base and J by 4 bases, leaving 12 bases between them. The CDR3 contains 15 residues. CDR1 SEHNR and CDR2 FQNEAQ come from the germline V gene (reference sequence). The CDR3 sequence: CASSLDFGGADTQYF. In DNA, the CDR3 is TGTGCCAGCAGCTTAGACTTTGGGGGTGCAGATACGCAGTATTTT.

The chain combines TRBV7-6 with TRBJ2-5, with TRBD1 as a possible D gene (6 bases). The CDR3 has 15 amino acids. Germline loops: CDR1 SGHVS, CDR2 FNYEAQ. The V and J ends lost 5 bases and 3 bases respectively, with 16 bases between them. The CDR3: CASSPRGGFEETQYF. The CDR3 DNA is TGTGCCAGCAGCCCCCGAGGGGGTTTTGAAGAGACCCAGTACTTC.

This clonotype was observed a handful of times. The rearrangement links TRBV6-6 to TRBJ2-2; D is uncertain. CDR1 is MNHNY, CDR2 SVGAGI, per germline (reference sequence). V was shortened by 6 bases and J by 1 base, with 9 bases between the two germline ends. The CDR3 sequence is 14 residues long. The CDR3 sequence: CASRDGWNTGELFF. In DNA, the CDR3 is TGTGCCAGCAGAGACGGCTGGAACACCGGGGAGCTGTTTTTT.

V gene TRBV15 combines with J gene TRBJ2-7; 7 bases map to TRBD2. Unmatched junction bases numbered 2, after V lost 3 bases and J lost 0 bases. The germline gives CDR1 LNHNV, CDR2 YYDKDF (reference sequence). This CDR3 contains 14 residues. The CDR3 coding sequence is TGTGCCACCAGCAGTGGCGGGAGCTCCTACGAGCAGTACTTC. It is translated as CATSSGGSSYEQYF.

The gene calls are TRBV5-8 and TRBJ2-1; D possibly corresponds to TRBD1 (5 bases). CDR3 length: 15 residues. Germline CDR1 SGHTS, CDR2 YDEGEE. V lost 5 bases and J 1 base, leaving 13 bases between the germline ends. CDR3 nucleotides: TGTGCCAGCAGTGTTCCAGGGTTATCCTACAATGAGCAGTTCTTC. Translated: CASSVPGLSYNEQFF. The whole variable domain, remainder taken from reference TRBV5-8 and TRBJ2-1, is EAGVTQSPTHLIKTRGQQATLRCSPISGHTSVYWYQQALGLGLQFLLWYDEGEERNRGNFPPRFSGRQFPNYSSELNVNALELEDSALYLCASSVPGLSYNEQFFGPGTRLTVL.

This rearrangement joins TRBV3-1 to TRBJ1-1; D unclear. Germline V gene data show CDR1 as LGHDT and CDR2 as YNNKEL (reference sequence). The length of the CDR3 is 15 residues. V was cut by 6 bases and J by 6 bases, with 20 bases left in between. The CDR3 sequence is CASRSSGRPTPEAFF. CDR3 in DNA: TGTGCCAGCAGATCGTCGGGCCGTCCGACGCCTGAAGCTTTCTTT.

A few counts support this clonotype. This rearrangement joins TRBV29-1 to TRBJ1-1; tentatively, D is TRBD1 (5 bases). Germline V gives CDR1 SQVTM, CDR2 ANQGSEA. Trimming stripped 6 bases from V and 7 bases from J, with 12 bases between. CDR3 length: 11 residues. The CDR3 coding sequence is TGCAGCGTGTCAGGGAATATTGAAGCTTTCTTT. It yields the protein CSVSGNIEAFF.

This clonotype has a handful of counts. The chain combines TRBV15 with TRBJ2-5; 8 bases fit TRBD2. The CDR3 is 16 amino acids. V dropped 4 bases and J dropped 4; count of bases not matched to a gene: 11. Germline V gene data show CDR1 as LNHNV and CDR2 as YYDKDF (reference sequence). CDR3 in DNA: TGTGCCACCAGCAACAGCGGGGGAGGTTTCACAGAGACCCAGTACTTC. Encoded protein: CATSNSGGGFTETQYF.

The rearrangement uses TRBV5-1 and TRBJ2-6, with TRBD2 matching 8 bases. V shed 4 bases and J 4 bases; nucleotides not matched to a gene: 10. This CDR3 has 17 residues. Germline assignment: CDR1 SGHRS and CDR2 YFSETQ. The CDR3 sequence is CASSPGLGVSGANVLTF. The CDR3 DNA reads TGCGCCAGCAGCCCGGGACTAGGAGTGTCGGGGGCCAACGTCCTGACTTTC.

This clonotype was seen more than once but under ten times. The chain uses TRBV29-1 and TRBJ2-1; perhaps D is TRBD1 or TRBD2 (5 bases each). Trimming pared 6 bases from V and 8 bases from J, leaving 17 bases between. Germline V gives CDR1 SQVTM, CDR2 ANQGSEA. The length of the CDR3 is 13 residues. The DNA for the CDR3 is TGCAGCGTACCGGGACCTAAATGGGATGAGCAGTTCTTC. This encodes CSVPGPKWDEQFF.

This clonotype was seen only once. The chain uses TRBV12-5 and TRBJ2-7; TRBD2 aligns across 12 bases. V dropped 6 bases and J dropped 0; count of bases not matched to a gene: 6. The germline CDR1 and CDR2 sequences are LGHNT and FRNRAP. This CDR3 is built from 16 residues. The CDR3 spells CASGPTSGGRSYEQYF. As DNA, the CDR3 is TGTGCTAGTGGCCCGACTAGCGGGGGCCGCTCCTACGAGCAGTACTTC.

V gene TRBV7-2 combines with J gene TRBJ1-6, with TRBD1 matching over 7 bases. The CDR3 spans 15 residues. Trimming took 4 bases from V and 7 from J; bases not matched to a gene: 7. Germline loops: CDR1 SGHTA, CDR2 FQGNSA. In nucleotides, the CDR3 is TGTGCCAGCAGCTCCCCCAGGGGGTTAAATTCACCCCTCCACTTT. Protein sequence: CASSSPRGLNSPLHF.

The genes are TRBV7-2 and TRBJ1-4, with 10 bases matching TRBD1. The CDR3 has 15 amino acids. V lost 5 bases, J lost 6 bases, and 6 bases stayed unmatched. The germline V gene has CDR1 SGHTA and CDR2 FQGNSA. CDR3 sequence reads: CASSPRDRGHEKLFF. In DNA form, the CDR3 reads TGTGCCAGCAGCCCAAGGGACAGGGGTCATGAAAAACTGTTTTTT. The full variable domain, in which reference TRBV7-2 and TRBJ1-4 provide the parts outside the CDR3, is GAGVSQSPSNKVTEKGKDVELRCDPISGHTALYWYRQSLGQGLEFLIYFQGNSAPDKSGLPSDRFSAERTGGSVSTLTIQRTQQEDSAVYLCASSPRDRGHEKLFFGSGTQLSVL.

This rearrangement joins TRBV7-9 to TRBJ2-5, with a tentative D call TRBD2 (5 bases). Trimming pared 5 bases from V and 3 bases from J, leaving 16 bases between. From germline, CDR1 is SEHNR and CDR2 FQNEAQ (reference sequence). This CDR3 region has 15 residues. The CDR3 loop is CASSPELQRKETQYF. In DNA, the CDR3 is TGTGCCAGCAGCCCAGAGCTCCAGCGGAAAGAGACCCAGTACTTC.

This clonotype was found a few times. In nucleotides, the CDR3 is TGCGCCAGCAGCGCGGGACTAGCGGGAGGACGGGGTGAGCAGTTCTTC. This gives the protein CASSAGLAGGRGEQFF. The rearrangement joins TRBV5-1 to TRBJ2-1; TRBD2 matches at 15 bases. V was clipped by 4 bases and J by 9 bases; unmatched bases: 8. The CDR3 covers 16 residues. In germline, CDR1 is SGHRS, CDR2 YFSETQ.

The gene calls are TRBV6-2 or TRBV6-3 and TRBJ2-7, with 7 bases that match TRBD1. The CDR3 covers 14 residues. The germline V gene has CDR1 MNHEY and CDR2 SVGEGT. V lost 6 bases, J lost 3 bases, and 8 bases stayed unmatched. CDR3 nucleotide sequence: TGTGCCAGCAGGGGCCACAGGGGAGACTACGAGCAGTACTTC. Its protein is CASRGHRGDYEQYF.